A single sample gave rise to the 25 T cell receptor beta chains below, sequenced in a study of cytomegalovirus exposure and HLA in healthy donors. PCR was performed using 60 Vbeta and 13 Jbeta primers. TCRdb's copy holds only in-frame clones and misses some; the assay was immunoSEQ multiplex PCR. This sample's clone table lists 50,000 to 75,000 clones. The specimen sequenced was PBMCs. All receptors derive from a woman younger than 30 in good health and CMV-seronegative.

The gene calls are TRBV18 and TRBJ2-7, with 10 nucleotides matching TRBD1. With 1 base clipped from V and 4 bases from J, the junction kept 4 bases outside the gene matches. The germline CDR1 and CDR2 sequences are KGHSH and LQKENI. The CDR3 runs to 15 residues. In DNA, the CDR3 is TGTGCCAGCTCACCACGGGGGACAGGGGAATACGAGCAGTACTTC. Residues: CASSPRGTGEYEQYF.

The chain employs TRBV28 and TRBJ2-2, with a weak D call TRBD2 (5 bases). Germline CDR1 reads MDHEN; CDR2 reads SYDVKM. The CDR3 is made up of 16 amino acids. V was cut by 6 bases and J by 4 bases, with 18 bases left in between. In DNA form, the CDR3 reads TGTGCCAGCAGCCCCCCAAGAGGGTCGGGCACCGGGGAGCTGTTTTTT. Protein product: CASSPPRGSGTGELFF.

The chain has TRBV5-1 and TRBJ1-1, with a weak D call TRBD1 (6 bases). Germline V gene sequence: CDR1 SGHRS, CDR2 YFSETQ. The CDR3 has 14 residues. Trimming shortened V by 5 bases and J by 1 base, and 12 bases separated the two germline ends. CDR3 sequence: CASSTGHTNTEAFF. The CDR3 nucleotides are TGCGCCAGCAGTACGGGACACACGAACACTGAAGCTTTCTTT.

The chain employs TRBV5-1 and TRBJ2-5; the D gene is possibly TRBD2 (6 bases). The CDR3 is 13 amino acids. V shed 0 bases and J shed 4 bases, with 7 bases lying between them. Germline CDR1 SGHRS, CDR2 YFSETQ. CDR3 protein: CASSLDGGETQYF. The CDR3, as DNA: TGCGCCAGCAGCTTGGACGGGGGAGAGACCCAGTACTTC.

The genes are TRBV5-1 and TRBJ2-3, with D perhaps matching TRBD1 (6 bases). V lost 7 bases, J lost 2 bases, and 17 bases lay in between. The CDR3 consists of 15 residues. Germline V gives CDR1 SGHRS, CDR2 YFSETQ. The CDR3 reads CASALGDIFTDTQYF. The CDR3 DNA reads as TGCGCCAGCGCCCTGGGGGACATCTTCACAGATACGCAGTATTTT.

CDR3 amino acids: CASSFFTGANVLTF. In nucleotides, the CDR3 is TGTGCCAGCAGCTTTTTTACTGGGGCCAACGTCCTGACTTTC. The J gene is TRBJ2-6, the V gene TRBV7-2, with D uncertain. Germline assignment: CDR1 SGHTA and CDR2 FQGNSA. With 3 bases removed from V and 2 bases from J, the gap between germline ends came to 5 bases. CDR3 size: 14 residues.

The V call is TRBV5-1, the J call TRBJ2-7; 8 positions agree with TRBD1. The CDR3 is made up of 16 amino acids. Germline trimming cut 0 bases from V and 5 bases from J; bases unmatched to any gene: 10. Germline assignment: CDR1 SGHRS and CDR2 YFSETQ. The CDR3 protein is CASSLVRWTGSDEQYF. As DNA, the CDR3 is TGCGCCAGCAGCTTGGTTAGGTGGACAGGGAGCGACGAGCAGTACTTC.

CDR3: CASSINTDTQYF. CDR3 coding DNA: TGCGCCAGCAGCATAAACACAGATACGCAGTATTTT. This sequence joins TRBV5-1 and TRBJ2-3; D call uncertain. V was clipped by 4 bases and J by 2 bases, with 5 bases between them. Germline V gives CDR1 SGHRS, CDR2 YFSETQ. The CDR3 is 12 amino acids.

This sequence joins TRBV9 and TRBJ1-2, with a tentative D call TRBD1 (6 bases). V was trimmed by 0 bases and J by 0 bases, leaving 15 bases between them. CDR1 SGDLS and CDR2 YYNGEE come from the germline V gene. CDR3 length equals 17 residues. The CDR3 nucleotides read TGTGCCAGCAGCGTAGAGGCCCGACAGGCCCCTAACTATGGCTACACCTTC. It yields the protein CASSVEARQAPNYGYTF. Using reference TRBV9 and TRBJ1-2 for the parts outside the CDR3, the full variable domain is DSGVTQTPKHLITATGQRVTLRCSPRSGDLSVYWYQQSLDQGLQFLIQYYNGEERAKGNILERFSAQQFPDLHSELNLSSLELGDSALYFCASSVEARQAPNYGYTFGSGTRLTVV.

This CDR3 reads CASGAMNGYTF. Written as DNA, the CDR3 is TGTGCTAGTGGTGCGATGAACGGCTACACCTTC. The gene calls are TRBV12-5 and TRBJ1-2; D not resolved. CDR1 is LGHNT and CDR2 is FRNRAP in the germline V gene. CDR3 size: 11 residues. The V end lost 5 bases, the J end lost 8 bases, and 9 bases lay between the germline ends. Together with reference TRBV12-5 and TRBJ1-2, the CDR3 gives the full variable domain: DARVTQTPRHKVTEMGQEVTMRCQPILGHNTVFWYRQTMMQGLELLAYFRNRAPLDDSGMPKDRFSAEMPDATLATLKIQPSEPRDSAVYFCASGAMNGYTFGSGTRLTVV.

The chain links TRBV2 to TRBJ1-1; D is uncertain. Per germline, CDR1 SNHLY and CDR2 FYNNEI. Trimming pared 3 bases from V and 1 base from J, leaving 9 bases between. CDR3 length equals 14 residues. The CDR3 nucleotides read TGTGCCAGCAGTGACAGGACTGGGAACACTGAAGCTTTCTTT. Translated: CASSDRTGNTEAFF.

V usage is TRBV6-5 and J usage is TRBJ2-5; D possibly corresponds to TRBD2 (5 bases). Trimming took off 2 bases at V and 3 bases at J, with 13 bases between the two ends. The CDR3 extends over 15 amino acids. Per the germline V gene, CDR1 is MNHEY and CDR2 is SVGAGI. CDR3 residues: CASSYGMGVKETQYF. The CDR3 coding sequence is TGTGCCAGCAGTTACGGTATGGGAGTCAAAGAGACCCAGTACTTC.

The V and J genes are TRBV28 and TRBJ1-5; 8 bases map to TRBD1. This CDR3 contains 14 residues. In germline, CDR1 is MDHEN, CDR2 SYDVKM. The V segment lost 5 bases and the J segment 5 bases; nucleotides outside the gene matches: 5. The CDR3 loop is CASSRQGLDQPQHF. CDR3 in DNA: TGTGCCAGCAGTAGACAGGGGCTTGATCAGCCCCAGCATTTT.

The chain couples TRBV7-9 to TRBJ2-7; D is possibly TRBD2 (5 bases). Per germline, CDR1 SEHNR and CDR2 FQNEAQ (reference sequence). The V gene lost 0 bases and the J gene lost 5 bases, with 11 bases spanning the gap. The CDR3 consists of 14 residues. The CDR3 protein is CASSLALAFDEQYF. CDR3 bases: TGTGCCAGCAGCTTAGCGCTAGCTTTCGACGAGCAGTACTTC.

V is TRBV5-1 and J is TRBJ2-5, with D perhaps matching TRBD1 (6 bases). This CDR3 has 13 residues. Per the germline V gene, CDR1 is SGHRS and CDR2 is YFSETQ. V was cut by 4 bases and J by 5 bases, with 12 bases left in between. The DNA of the CDR3 is TGCGCCAGCAGCCAACAGGGCTACGAGACCCAGTACTTC. Its protein product is CASSQQGYETQYF.

The chain uses TRBV19 and TRBJ1-1, with 10 bases identical to TRBD1. V lost 9 bases to trimming and J lost 0 bases; unmatched junction nucleotides: 10. The CDR3 consists of 16 residues. The V gene's germline CDR1 is LNHDA and CDR2 SQIVND (reference sequence). The CDR3: CASFRDRGRMNTEAFF. In DNA, the CDR3 is TGTGCCAGCTTCCGGGACAGGGGCCGGATGAACACTGAAGCTTTCTTT.

This chain links TRBV27 with TRBJ2-7; maybe TRBD1 (5 bases). The germline V gene encodes CDR1 MNHEY and CDR2 SMNVEV (reference sequence). Trimming removed 3 bases from V and 6 bases from J, with 12 bases in between. The CDR3 totals 13 residues. For the CDR3, the DNA is TGTGCCAGCAGTTTTCGTCGGCAGGGCGAGCAGTACTTC. As protein: CASSFRRQGEQYF.

This chain uses TRBV6-6 with TRBJ1-1; weak D call: TRBD1 (6 bases). Trimming shortened V by 6 bases and J by 6 bases, and 11 bases separated the two germline ends. Germline V CDR1 and CDR2: MNHNY, SVGAGI (reference sequence). CDR3 length equals 12 residues. The CDR3 bases are TGTGCCAGCAGACAACAGGGCCCTGAAGCTTTCTTT. It is translated as CASRQQGPEAFF.

This rearrangement joins TRBV27 to TRBJ2-7; TRBD2 matches 7 bases. Germline trimming cut 6 bases from V and 2 bases from J; bases unmatched to any gene: 10. The V gene's germline CDR1 is MNHEY and CDR2 SMNVEV (reference sequence). CDR3 length: 15 residues. CDR3 DNA: TGTGCCAGCAGGCGGACGGGACTACGCACCTACGAGCAGTACTTC. Its translation: CASRRTGLRTYEQYF.

For this clone: The junction does not match germline at one end; this may be a read error. This chain uses TRBV30 with TRBJ1-2; 7 nucleotides match TRBD1. The CDR3 consists of 12 residues. Germline CDR1 reads GTSNPN; CDR2 reads SVGIG (reference sequence). The CDR3 DNA is TGTGCCTGGACTACAGACAGGGTAGGCTTTGCCTTC. This translates into CAWTTDRVGFAF.

The CDR3 sequence: CATRAITGDSNQPQHF. CDR3 in DNA: TGTGCCACCAGGGCAATTACAGGGGATAGCAATCAGCCCCAGCATTTT. V gene TRBV15 combines with J gene TRBJ1-5; TRBD1 matches at 7 bases. With 6 bases clipped from V and 0 bases from J, the junction kept 8 bases outside the gene matches. The CDR3 loop spans 16 amino acids. From germline, CDR1 is LNHNV and CDR2 YYDKDF (reference sequence).

The V call is TRBV18, the J call TRBJ1-2, with D tentatively TRBD1 (5 bases). The length of the CDR3 is 18 residues. Looked up from germline, CDR1 is KGHSH and CDR2 is LQKENI. The V and J ends lost 0 bases and 4 bases respectively, with 21 bases between them. CDR3 region: CASSPPIGDRQFFYGYTF. CDR3 nucleotides: TGTGCCAGCTCACCACCCATTGGGGATCGACAGTTCTTCTATGGCTACACCTTC.

The rearrangement joins TRBV10-1 to TRBJ2-3; TRBD2 aligns across 7 bases. The CDR3 runs 16 residues. The ends lost 6 bases at V and 1 base at J; junction bases unmatched: 10. Looked up from germline, CDR1 is WNHNN and CDR2 is SYGVQD (reference sequence). CDR3 region: CASSRGEERGTDTQYF. CDR3 bases: TGCGCCAGCAGCCGGGGGGAAGAAAGGGGCACAGATACGCAGTATTTT.

J is TRBJ1-1 and V is TRBV4-2; 8 bases align to TRBD1. In germline, CDR1 is LGHNA, CDR2 YNFKEQ. The CDR3 spans 18 residues. Germline trimming cut 0 bases from V and 11 bases from J; bases unmatched to any gene: 20. DNA of the CDR3: TGTGCCAGCAGCCAAGATCTGTTTGCGGACAGGGCGATCAACGGGGCTTTCTTT. Encoded protein: CASSQDLFADRAINGAFF.

The chain is built from TRBV27 and TRBJ1-5; the D is unclear. Germline CDR1 and CDR2: MNHEY and SMNVEV (reference sequence). The length of the CDR3 is 15 residues. Trimming took 4 bases from V and 4 from J, leaving 14 bases between them. The CDR3 DNA reads TGTGCCAGCAGTTCCGCAGCGGGAAGGAATCAGCCCCAGCATTTT. Translation: CASSSAAGRNQPQHF.